The present T cell receptor beta chain was sequenced within a study of T cells in Graves' hyperthyroidism and ophthalmopathy. As for the study in general: Prior to any treatment, at the point of initial diagnosis, peripheral blood was collected.

The germline CDR1 and CDR2 sequences are SQVTM and ANQGSEA. V was pared by 4 bases and J by 0 bases, with 4 bases of the junction left unmatched. The CDR3 length is 14 residues. This clonotype was seen ten or more times. The antigen remains unidentified. There were TCR beta CDR3 regions amplified from RNA transcripts. The TCR CDR3 was amplified in a first-round RT-PCR using the HTBI primer set. Each CDR3 protein gets one entry after TCRdb re-called the multiplex PCR reads with MiXCR. This sample has some 550,000 distinct CDR3 sequences; under 25% occur once, and the top ten carry about 25%. Any patient presenting with uncontrolled infection, other autoimmune disease, pregnancy or lactation was left out. Each diagnosis drew on symptoms, thyroxine, TRAb, thyroid ultrasound and orbital computed tomography findings. Study-level results: It was a median 6.5 months before onset that the model predicted ophthalmopathy.

This TCR came from a man between 18 and 35 years old with Graves' hyperthyroidism. The gene calls are TRBV29-1 and TRBJ2-7, with TRBD1 matching over 9 bases. What was sequenced was blood. CDR3 DNA sequence: TGCAGCGTTGCCGGGACAGGGAGCTCCTACGAGCAGTACTTC. This gives the protein CSVAGTGSSYEQYF.